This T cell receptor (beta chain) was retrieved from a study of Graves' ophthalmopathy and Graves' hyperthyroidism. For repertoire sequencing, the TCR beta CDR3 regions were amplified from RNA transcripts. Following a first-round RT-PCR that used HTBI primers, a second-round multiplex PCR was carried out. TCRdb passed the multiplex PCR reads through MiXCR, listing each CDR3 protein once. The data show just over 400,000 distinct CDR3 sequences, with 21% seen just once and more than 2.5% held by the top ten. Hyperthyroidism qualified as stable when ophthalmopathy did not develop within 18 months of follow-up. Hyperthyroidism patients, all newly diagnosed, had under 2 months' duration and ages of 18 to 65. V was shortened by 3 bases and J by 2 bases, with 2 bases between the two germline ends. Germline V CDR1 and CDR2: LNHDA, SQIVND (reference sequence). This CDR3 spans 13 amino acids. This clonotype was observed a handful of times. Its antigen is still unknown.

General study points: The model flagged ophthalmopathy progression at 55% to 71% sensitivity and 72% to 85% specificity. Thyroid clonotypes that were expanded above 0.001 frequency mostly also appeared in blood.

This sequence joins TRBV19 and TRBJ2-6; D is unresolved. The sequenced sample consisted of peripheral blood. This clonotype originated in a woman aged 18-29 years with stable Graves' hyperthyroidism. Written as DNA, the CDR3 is TGTGCCAGTAGTATGGCTGGGGCCAACGTCCTGACTTTC. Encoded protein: CASSMAGANVLTF.